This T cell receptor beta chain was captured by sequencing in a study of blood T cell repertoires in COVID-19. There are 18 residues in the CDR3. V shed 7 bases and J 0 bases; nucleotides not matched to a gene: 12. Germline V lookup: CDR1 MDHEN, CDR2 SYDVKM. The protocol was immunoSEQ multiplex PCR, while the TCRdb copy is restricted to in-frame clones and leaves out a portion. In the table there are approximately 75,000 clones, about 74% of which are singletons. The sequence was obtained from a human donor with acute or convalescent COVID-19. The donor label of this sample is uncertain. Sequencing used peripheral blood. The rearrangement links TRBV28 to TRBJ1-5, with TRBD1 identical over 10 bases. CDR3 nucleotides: TGTGCCAGCATACCGGGACAGGGGCGCCTTTATAGCAATCAGCCCCAGCATTTT. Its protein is CASIPGQGRLYSNQPQHF.